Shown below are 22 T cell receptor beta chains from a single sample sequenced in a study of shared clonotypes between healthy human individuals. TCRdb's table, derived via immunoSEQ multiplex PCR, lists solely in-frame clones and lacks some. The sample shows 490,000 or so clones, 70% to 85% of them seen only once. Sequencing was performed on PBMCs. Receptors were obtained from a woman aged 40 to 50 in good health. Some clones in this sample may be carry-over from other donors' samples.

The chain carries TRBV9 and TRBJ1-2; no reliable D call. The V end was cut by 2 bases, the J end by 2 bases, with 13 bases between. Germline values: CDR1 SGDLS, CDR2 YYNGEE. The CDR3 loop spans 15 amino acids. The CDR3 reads CASSVSSTPNYGYTF. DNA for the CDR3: TGTGCCAGCAGCGTCAGCTCGACACCCAACTATGGCTACACCTTC.

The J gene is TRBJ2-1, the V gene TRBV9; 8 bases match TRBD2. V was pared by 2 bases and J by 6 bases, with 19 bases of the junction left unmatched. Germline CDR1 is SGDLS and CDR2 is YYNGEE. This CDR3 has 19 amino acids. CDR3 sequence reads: CASSVGRGLSGRSGNEQFF. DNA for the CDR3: TGTGCCAGCAGCGTTGGACGAGGACTAAGCGGGAGATCGGGCAATGAGCAGTTCTTC.

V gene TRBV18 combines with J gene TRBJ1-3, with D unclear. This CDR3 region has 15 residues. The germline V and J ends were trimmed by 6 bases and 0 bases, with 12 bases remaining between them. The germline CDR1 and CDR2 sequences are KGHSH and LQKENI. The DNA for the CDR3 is TGTGCCAGCTCCTACTTACCGCTCTCTGGAAACACCATATATTTT. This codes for CASSYLPLSGNTIYF.

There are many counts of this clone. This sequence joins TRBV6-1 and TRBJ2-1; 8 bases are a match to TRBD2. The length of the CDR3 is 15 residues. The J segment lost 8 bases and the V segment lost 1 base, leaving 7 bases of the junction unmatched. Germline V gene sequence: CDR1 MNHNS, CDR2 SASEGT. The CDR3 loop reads CASSEDSGTSHEQFF. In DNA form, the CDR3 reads TGTGCCAGCAGTGAAGACTCCGGGACTAGTCATGAGCAGTTCTTC.

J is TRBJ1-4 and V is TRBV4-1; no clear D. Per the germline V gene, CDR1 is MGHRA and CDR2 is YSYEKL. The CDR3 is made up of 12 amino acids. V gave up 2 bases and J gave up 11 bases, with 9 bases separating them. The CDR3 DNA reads TGCGCCAGCAGCCAACTATCACGGAAACTGTTTTTT. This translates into CASSQLSRKLFF.

The CDR3 DNA follows: TGCGCCAGCAGCCAAGACGCCAACTCTTACAATGAGCAGTTCTTC. Amino acids: CASSQDANSYNEQFF. The chain couples TRBV4-3 to TRBJ2-1; no definite D call. Germline CDR1 and CDR2: LGHNA and YSLEER. The CDR3 consists of 15 residues. The germline V and J ends were trimmed by 0 bases and 4 bases, with 10 bases remaining between them.

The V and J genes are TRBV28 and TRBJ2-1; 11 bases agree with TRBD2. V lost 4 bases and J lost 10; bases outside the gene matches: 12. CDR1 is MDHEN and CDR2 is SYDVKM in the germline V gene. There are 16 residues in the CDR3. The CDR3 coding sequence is TGTGCCAGCAGTTCGCCGGGACTAGCGGATCTCCGGGAGCAGTTCTTC. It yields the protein CASSSPGLADLREQFF. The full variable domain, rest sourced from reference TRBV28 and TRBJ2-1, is DVKVTQSSRYLVKRTGEKVFLECVQDMDHENMFWYRQDPGLGLRLIYFSYDVKMKEKGDIPEGYSVSREKKERFSLILESASTNQTSMYLCASSSPGLADLREQFFGPGTRLTVL.

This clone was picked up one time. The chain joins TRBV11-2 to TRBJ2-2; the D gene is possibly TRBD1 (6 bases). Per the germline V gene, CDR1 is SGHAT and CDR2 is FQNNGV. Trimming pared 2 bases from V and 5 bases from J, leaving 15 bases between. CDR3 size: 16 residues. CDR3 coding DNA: TGTGCCAGCAGCTTAAGGGGGATCCCGGGGACCGGGGAGCTGTTTTTT. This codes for CASSLRGIPGTGELFF.

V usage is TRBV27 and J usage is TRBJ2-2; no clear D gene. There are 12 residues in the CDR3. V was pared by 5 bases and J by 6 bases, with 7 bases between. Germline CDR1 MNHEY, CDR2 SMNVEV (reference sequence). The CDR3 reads CASSTAAGELFF. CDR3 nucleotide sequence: TGTGCCAGCAGTACGGCCGCCGGGGAGCTGTTTTTT.

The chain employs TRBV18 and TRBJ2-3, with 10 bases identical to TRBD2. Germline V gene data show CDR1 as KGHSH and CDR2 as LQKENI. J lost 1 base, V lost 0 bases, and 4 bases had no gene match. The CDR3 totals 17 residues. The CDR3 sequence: CASSPPPTSGGTDTQYF. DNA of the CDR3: TGTGCCAGCTCACCACCCCCAACTAGCGGGGGCACAGATACGCAGTATTTT. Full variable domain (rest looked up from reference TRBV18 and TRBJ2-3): NAGVMQNPRHLVRRRGQEARLRCSPMKGHSHVYWYRQLPEEGLKFMVYLQKENIIDESGMPKERFSAEFPKEGPSILRIQQVVRGDSAAYFCASSPPPTSGGTDTQYFGPGTRLTVL.

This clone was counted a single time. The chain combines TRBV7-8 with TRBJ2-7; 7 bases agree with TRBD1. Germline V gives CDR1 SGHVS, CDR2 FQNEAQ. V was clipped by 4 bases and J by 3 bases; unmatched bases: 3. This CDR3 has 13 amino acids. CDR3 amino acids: CASSWGQRYEQYF. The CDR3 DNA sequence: TGTGCCAGCAGCTGGGGACAGCGCTACGAGCAGTACTTC.

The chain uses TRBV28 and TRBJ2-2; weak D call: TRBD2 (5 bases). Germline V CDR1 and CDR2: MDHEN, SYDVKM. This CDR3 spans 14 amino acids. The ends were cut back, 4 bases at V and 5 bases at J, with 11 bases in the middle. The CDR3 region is CASSWRRGTGELFF. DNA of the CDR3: TGTGCCAGCAGTTGGCGGAGAGGGACCGGGGAGCTGTTTTTT.

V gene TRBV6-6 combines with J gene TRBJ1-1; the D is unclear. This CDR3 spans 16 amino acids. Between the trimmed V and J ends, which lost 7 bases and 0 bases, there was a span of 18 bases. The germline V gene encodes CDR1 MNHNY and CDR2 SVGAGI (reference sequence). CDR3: CASTTDPTTLNTEAFF. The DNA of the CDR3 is TGTGCCAGCACCACTGACCCGACGACCTTGAACACTGAAGCTTTCTTT.

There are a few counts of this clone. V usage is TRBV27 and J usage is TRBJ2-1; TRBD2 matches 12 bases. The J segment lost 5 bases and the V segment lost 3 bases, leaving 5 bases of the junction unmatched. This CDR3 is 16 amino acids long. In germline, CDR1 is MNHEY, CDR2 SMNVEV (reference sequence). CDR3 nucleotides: TGTGCCAGCAGTTTCTTACTAGCGGGAGGCCACAATGAGCAGTTCTTC. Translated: CASSFLLAGGHNEQFF.

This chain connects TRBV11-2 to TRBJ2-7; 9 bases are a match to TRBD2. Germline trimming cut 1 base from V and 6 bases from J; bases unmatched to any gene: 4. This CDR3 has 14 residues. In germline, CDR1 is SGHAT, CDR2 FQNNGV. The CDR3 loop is CASSLAGLASEQYF. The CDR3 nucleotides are TGTGCCAGCAGCTTAGCGGGACTAGCTTCCGAGCAGTACTTC.

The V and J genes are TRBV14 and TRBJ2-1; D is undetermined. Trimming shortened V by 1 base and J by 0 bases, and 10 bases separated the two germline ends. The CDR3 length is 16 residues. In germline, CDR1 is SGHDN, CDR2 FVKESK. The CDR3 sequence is CASSQGMLSSYNEQFF. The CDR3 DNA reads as TGTGCCAGCAGCCAAGGAATGTTGAGCTCCTACAATGAGCAGTTCTTC.

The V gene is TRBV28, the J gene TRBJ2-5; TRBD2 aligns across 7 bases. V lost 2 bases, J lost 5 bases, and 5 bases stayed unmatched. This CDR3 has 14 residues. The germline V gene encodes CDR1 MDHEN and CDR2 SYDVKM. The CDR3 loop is CASSLGRVGETQYF. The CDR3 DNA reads TGTGCCAGCAGTTTAGGGAGGGTGGGGGAGACCCAGTACTTC. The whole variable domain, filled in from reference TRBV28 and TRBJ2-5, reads DVKVTQSSRYLVKRTGEKVFLECVQDMDHENMFWYRQDPGLGLRLIYFSYDVKMKEKGDIPEGYSVSREKKERFSLILESASTNQTSMYLCASSLGRVGETQYFGPGTRLLVL.

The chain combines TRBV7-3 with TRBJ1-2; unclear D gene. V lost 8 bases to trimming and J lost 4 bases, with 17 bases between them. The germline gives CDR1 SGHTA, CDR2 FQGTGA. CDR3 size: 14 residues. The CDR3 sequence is CASPPEGPSYGYTF. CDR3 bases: TGTGCCAGCCCCCCAGAGGGCCCCTCCTATGGCTACACCTTC. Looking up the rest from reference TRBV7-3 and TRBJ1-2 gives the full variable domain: GAGVSQTPSNKVTEKGKYVELRCDPISGHTALYWYRQSLGQGPEFLIYFQGTGAADDSGLPNDRFFAVRPEGSVSTLKIQRTERGDSAVYLCASPPEGPSYGYTFGSGTRLTVV.

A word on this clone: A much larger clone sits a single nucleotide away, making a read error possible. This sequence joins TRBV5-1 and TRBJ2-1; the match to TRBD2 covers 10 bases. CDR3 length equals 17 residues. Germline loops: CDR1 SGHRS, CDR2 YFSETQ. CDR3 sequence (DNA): TGCGCCAGCGGCTTGGAGGCTAGCGGGAGTAGCTACAATGAGCAGTTCTTC. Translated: CASGLEASGSSYNEQFF. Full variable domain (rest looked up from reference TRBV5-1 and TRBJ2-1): KAGVTQTPRYLIKTRGQQVTLSCSPISGHRSVSWYQQTPGQGLQFLFEYFSETQRNKGNFPGRFSGRQFSNSRSEMNVSTLELGDSALYLCASGLEASGSSYNEQFFGPGTRLTVL.

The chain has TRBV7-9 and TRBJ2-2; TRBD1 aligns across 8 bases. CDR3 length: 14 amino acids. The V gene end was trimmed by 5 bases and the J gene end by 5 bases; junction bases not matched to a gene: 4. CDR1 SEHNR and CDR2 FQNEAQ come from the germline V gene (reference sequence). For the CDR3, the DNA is TGTGCCAGCAGCCCAGGGGGCTGGACCGGGGAGCTGTTTTTT. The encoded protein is CASSPGGWTGELFF.

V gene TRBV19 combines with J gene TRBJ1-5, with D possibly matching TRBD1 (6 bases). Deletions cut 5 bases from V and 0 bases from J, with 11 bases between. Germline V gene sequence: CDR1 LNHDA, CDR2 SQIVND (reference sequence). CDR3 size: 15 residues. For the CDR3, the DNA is TGTGCCAGTAGTGAAGGACAGCTTAGCAATCAGCCCCAGCATTTT. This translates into CASSEGQLSNQPQHF.

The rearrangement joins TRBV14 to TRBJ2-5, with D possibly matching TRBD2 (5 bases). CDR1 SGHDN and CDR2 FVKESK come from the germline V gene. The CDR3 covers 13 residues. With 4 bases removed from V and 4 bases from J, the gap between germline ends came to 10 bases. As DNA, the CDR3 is TGTGCCAGCAGCCTGCCGGGAACAGAGACCCAGTACTTC. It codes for CASSLPGTETQYF.